These 10 T cell receptor beta chains were all obtained from the same sample, sequenced in a study of CD8+CD57+ T cells in acquired aplastic anemia. Investigators profiled TCR beta VDJ and CDR3 from genomic DNA template. TCRdb reprocessed the reads with MiXCR, giving one entry per CDR3 protein. The sample carries under 500,000 distinct CDR3 sequences, 25% to 40% recorded once. Patients chosen for sequencing had shown CD8+CD57+ cell expansion by flow cytometry. Sequencing used sorted CD4+, CD8+, or CD8+CD57+ T cells (not recorded which) from PBMCs. These receptors were taken from a human donor with aplastic anemia.

The genes are TRBV10-3 and TRBJ1-6; 9 nucleotides agree with TRBD1. The CDR3 is made up of 15 amino acids. Germline V gene sequence: CDR1 ENHRY, CDR2 SYGVKD. The J segment lost 9 bases and the V segment lost 5 bases, leaving 8 bases of the junction unmatched. The DNA of the CDR3 is TGTGCCATCAGTAAACGACAGGGGGTGGTTTCACCCCTCCACTTT. Amino acids: CAISKRQGVVSPLHF.

This chain links TRBV10-3 with TRBJ1-6, with 10 bases that match TRBD1. This CDR3 has 13 amino acids. The V and J ends lost 11 bases and 9 bases, in that order; junction bases with no gene match: 7. Looked up from germline, CDR1 is ENHRY and CDR2 is SYGVKD. The CDR3 DNA follows: TGTGCCTGGACGCGGGACAGGGGTTCACCCCTCCACTTT. Encoded protein: CAWTRDRGSPLHF.

Only one count was recorded for this clonotype. CDR3 DNA sequence: TGCAGTGCTAGCGGGACAGGGGGGGACACTGAAGCTTTCTTT. Amino acid sequence: CSASGTGGDTEAFF. The chain uses TRBV20-1 and TRBJ1-1, with 11 bases aligning to TRBD1. Germline CDR1 reads DFQATT; CDR2 reads SNEGSKA (reference sequence). V lost 3 bases, J lost 3 bases, and 3 bases stayed unmatched. This CDR3 is built from 14 residues.

The sample holds many counts of this clonotype. The chain links TRBV20-1 to TRBJ2-5; D unresolved. V shed 6 bases and J shed 1 base, with 6 bases lying between them. The CDR3 covers 11 residues. Germline lookup yields CDR1 DFQATT and CDR2 SNEGSKA (reference sequence). This CDR3 reads CSARLQETQYF. The CDR3 bases are TGCAGTGCCAGACTCCAAGAGACCCAGTACTTC.

This clonotype turned up a few times. The rearrangement links TRBV19 to TRBJ1-6; tentatively, D is TRBD1 (5 bases). Trimming took 3 bases from V and 11 from J, leaving 17 bases between them. Germline lookup yields CDR1 LNHDA and CDR2 SQIVND (reference sequence). The CDR3 has 15 residues. The CDR3 loop is CASSIQGRENPPLHF. CDR3 nucleotides: TGTGCCAGTAGTATCCAGGGACGGGAAAACCCACCCCTCCACTTT.

This clonotype was counted many times. CDR3 in amino acids: CATSRDLGYTNTEAFF. DNA of the CDR3: TGTGCCACCAGCAGAGATTTGGGTTATACGAACACTGAAGCTTTCTTT. V usage is TRBV15 and J usage is TRBJ1-1; no clear D gene. Deletions cut 0 bases from V and 1 base from J, with 12 bases between. Germline CDR1 and CDR2: LNHNV and YYDKDF (reference sequence). This CDR3 spans 16 amino acids.

The rearrangement links TRBV7-9 to TRBJ1-2; D unclear. Germline-derived CDR1 and CDR2 are SEHNR and FQNEAQ (reference sequence). The V end lost 5 bases, the J end lost 4 bases, and 14 bases lay between the germline ends. The CDR3 sequence is 14 residues long. CDR3 nucleotide sequence: TGTGCCAGCAGCCTCAGCCCGTCGGGCTATGGCTACACCTTC. Its protein product is CASSLSPSGYGYTF. Full variable domain (outside the CDR3, taken from reference TRBV7-9 and TRBJ1-2): DTGVSQNPRHKITKRGQNVTFRCDPISEHNRLYWYRQTLGQGPEFLTYFQNEAQLEKSRLLSDRFSAERPKGSFSTLEIQRTEQGDSAMYLCASSLSPSGYGYTFGSGTRLTVV.

The V call is TRBV25-1, the J call TRBJ2-1, with 13 bases that match TRBD2. The junction had 9 bases not matched to a gene; V was cut back by 6 bases and J by 1 base. The CDR3 spans 18 residues. CDR1 is MGHDK and CDR2 is SYGVNS in the germline V gene. The CDR3 region has the DNA TGTGCCAGCAGCCCCAGGACTAGCGGGAGATTGTCCTACAATGAGCAGTTCTTC. The encoded protein is CASSPRTSGRLSYNEQFF. Full variable domain (missing parts from reference TRBV25-1 and TRBJ2-1): EADIYQTPRYLVIGTGKKITLECSQTMGHDKMYWYQQDPGMELHLIHYSYGVNSTEKGDLSSESTVSRIRTEHFPLTLESARPSHTSQYLCASSPRTSGRLSYNEQFFGPGTRLTVL.

This clonotype was found many times. J is TRBJ2-3 and V is TRBV2, with D unclear. The V end was cut by 6 bases, the J end by 3 bases, with 7 bases between. The CDR3 contains 12 residues. The germline V gene has CDR1 SNHLY and CDR2 FYNNEI. CDR3 region: CASSARTDTQYF. CDR3 sequence (DNA): TGTGCCAGCAGCGCTCGGACAGATACGCAGTATTTT.

The chain employs TRBV15 and TRBJ2-5; D is unclear. This CDR3 is 13 amino acids long. V dropped 1 base and J dropped 4 bases, with 7 bases sitting between them. Per the germline V gene, CDR1 is LNHNV and CDR2 is YYDKDF (reference sequence). In nucleotides, the CDR3 is TGTGCCACCAGCAGAGCTTACCTAGAGACCCAGTACTTC. It translates to CATSRAYLETQYF.